This TCR beta chain was identified in a study of cytomegalovirus exposure and HLA in healthy donors. The PCR was carried out with 60 Vbeta primers and 13 Jbeta primers. Sequenced by immunoSEQ multiplex PCR; TCRdb stores in-frame clones only, minus some. The repertoire has over 200,000 clones, under 90% of them found once; the top ten carry about 1.2%. Germline lookup yields CDR1 MDHEN and CDR2 SYDVKM. The CDR3 runs to 15 residues. V lost 3 bases to trimming and J lost 10 bases, with 18 bases between them. Whether this donor was CMV seropositive was not recorded. The clonotype originates from a human donor in good health. Sequenced material: PBMCs. The V call is TRBV28, the J call TRBJ1-4, with D tentatively TRBD1 (5 bases). The CDR3 nucleotides read TGTGCCAGCAGTTTCCTTGGGGGGGATGGGGCAAAACTGTTTTTT. This translates into CASSFLGGDGAKLFF. Full variable domain (outside the CDR3, taken from reference TRBV28 and TRBJ1-4): DVKVTQSSRYLVKRTGEKVFLECVQDMDHENMFWYRQDPGLGLRLIYFSYDVKMKEKGDIPEGYSVSREKKERFSLILESASTNQTSMYLCASSFLGGDGAKLFFGSGTQLSVL.